The 29 T cell receptor beta chains given below trace back to one sample, sequenced in a study of CD8 T cells in Susac syndrome. An input of about 0.45 to 1 ug of RNA was subjected to reverse transcription using random hexamers. TCRdb reprocessed the immunoSEQ multiplex PCR reads with MiXCR, giving one entry per CDR3 protein. The sample lists around 300,000 distinct CDR3 sequences; 70% to 90% were seen once. Material: CD8+ T cells from PBMCs. The receptor source for this set is a human donor with multiple sclerosis.

The J gene is TRBJ2-3, the V gene TRBV27; weak D call: TRBD1 (6 bases). Germline V lookup: CDR1 MNHEY, CDR2 SMNVEV (reference sequence). Trimming took 11 bases from V and 1 from J, leaving 10 bases between them. There are 12 residues in the CDR3. The CDR3 here is CAARGGTDTQYF. The CDR3, as DNA: TGTGCCGCCAGGGGTGGCACAGATACGCAGTATTTT.

The V and J genes are TRBV6-5 and TRBJ2-2; 8 bases map to TRBD2. The CDR3 runs 15 residues. CDR1 is MNHEY and CDR2 is SVGAGI in the germline V gene. V lost 3 bases and J lost 6; bases outside the gene matches: 6. The CDR3 reads CASSYTSGWAGELFF. The CDR3 region has the DNA TGTGCCAGCAGTTATACTAGCGGTTGGGCCGGGGAGCTGTTTTTT.

The chain combines TRBV7-6 with TRBJ2-3; D is perhaps TRBD1 (5 bases). The CDR3 is 17 amino acids. Germline V gene lookup returns CDR1 SGHVS and CDR2 FNYEAQ. V was shortened by 0 bases and J by 1 base, with 14 bases between the two germline ends. The CDR3 nucleotides read TGTGCCAGCAGCTTAGCGATTGCCAAACAGGGCACAGATACGCAGTATTTT. Its protein is CASSLAIAKQGTDTQYF.

The CDR3 DNA follows: TGTGCCAGCGTAGTTAGCGCGACCTACGAGCAGTACTTC. Amino acids: CASVVSATYEQYF. The chain is built from TRBV2 and TRBJ2-7; a possible D gene is TRBD2 (5 bases). Between the trimmed V and J ends, which lost 8 bases and 2 bases, there was a span of 13 bases. Germline V lookup: CDR1 SNHLY, CDR2 FYNNEI. CDR3 length: 13 amino acids. Based on the CDR3 plus reference TRBV2 and TRBJ2-7, the full variable domain is EPEVTQTPSHQVTQMGQEVILRCVPISNHLYFYWYRQILGQKVEFLVSFYNNEISEKSEIFDDQFSVERPDGSNFTLKIRSTKLEDSAMYFCASVVSATYEQYFGPGTRLTVT.

The J gene is TRBJ1-2, the V gene TRBV2; D not certain. The CDR3 is 11 amino acids. Trimming shortened V by 4 bases and J by 8 bases, and 8 bases separated the two germline ends. The germline V gene has CDR1 SNHLY and CDR2 FYNNEI. CDR3 in amino acids: CASSGAWGYTF. Here the CDR3 DNA reads TGTGCCAGCAGTGGGGCCTGGGGCTACACCTTC.

The chain recombines TRBV12-5 with TRBJ1-2; 8 positions agree with TRBD1. V dropped 5 bases and J dropped 4; count of bases not matched to a gene: 3. The length of the CDR3 is 13 residues. Germline V gene sequence: CDR1 LGHNT, CDR2 FRNRAP. The CDR3 here is CASGLGTGYGYTF. The CDR3 nucleotides read TGTGCTAGTGGTCTGGGGACAGGCTATGGCTACACCTTC.

The V call is TRBV29-1, the J call TRBJ2-6, with D hard to call. The CDR3 has 13 residues. CDR1 and CDR2 (germline): SQVTM, ANQGSEA. The V gene lost 7 bases and the J gene lost 1 base, with 8 bases spanning the gap. The CDR3 DNA reads TGCAGCGCCCTAGAGTCTGGGGCCAACGTCCTGACTTTC. This translates into CSALESGANVLTF.

The chain uses TRBV10-2 and TRBJ2-7; 7 bases map to TRBD2. This CDR3 comprises 13 residues. CDR1 is WSHSY, CDR2 SAAADI, per germline. V shed 8 bases and J 2 bases; nucleotides not matched to a gene: 6. CDR3 in amino acids: CASRSAGPYEQYF. The DNA of the CDR3 is TGCGCCAGCCGTTCAGCGGGGCCCTACGAGCAGTACTTC.

The chain has TRBV15 and TRBJ1-2; no firm D call. The germline CDR1 and CDR2 sequences are LNHNV and YYDKDF (reference sequence). The CDR3 spans 15 residues. Between the trimmed V and J ends, which lost 0 bases and 0 bases, there was a span of 8 bases. CDR3: CATSRDSGANYGYTF. For the CDR3, the DNA is TGTGCCACCAGCAGAGATAGCGGGGCTAACTATGGCTACACCTTC.

This clonotype was recorded a few times. This chain links TRBV5-6 with TRBJ2-7, with 12 nucleotides matching TRBD2. Germline assignment: CDR1 SGHDT and CDR2 YYEEEE. The CDR3 consists of 17 residues. The V gene end was trimmed by 4 bases and the J gene end by 5 bases; junction bases not matched to a gene: 13. The CDR3 reads CASSATLTSGSGNEQYF. CDR3 bases: TGTGCCAGCAGCGCTACCTTGACTAGCGGGAGCGGAAACGAGCAGTACTTC.

This clonotype was recorded only once. The J gene is TRBJ2-5, the V gene TRBV5-4, with 14 bases matching TRBD2. Trimming at V came to 0 bases and at J to 5 bases, leaving 12 bases not matched to a gene. This CDR3 has 19 residues. Germline V gene sequence: CDR1 SGHNT, CDR2 YYREEE (reference sequence). The CDR3, as DNA: TGTGCCAGCAGCTTGGGAACCAGACTAGCGGGAGGGCCCTCGGAGACCCAGTACTTC. This translates into CASSLGTRLAGGPSETQYF.

The chain links TRBV28 to TRBJ2-7, with D perhaps matching TRBD2 (6 bases). CDR1 and CDR2 from the germline V gene are MDHEN and SYDVKM. The CDR3 has 14 amino acids. Trimming removed 7 bases from V and 0 bases from J, with 13 bases in between. The CDR3 nucleotides are TGTGCCAGCACCGTAGCGGAAAGCTCCTACGAGCAGTACTTC. Translating it yields CASTVAESSYEQYF.

CDR3 DNA sequence: TGTGCCAGCAGCCCAAGAACAGGGACCGACACAGATACGCAGTATTTT. Its translation: CASSPRTGTDTDTQYF. The rearrangement joins TRBV11-2 to TRBJ2-3; D might be TRBD1 (6 bases). CDR1 and CDR2 (germline): SGHAT, FQNNGV. The CDR3 runs to 16 residues. V lost 5 bases and J lost 2, with 17 bases in between.

V usage is TRBV27 and J usage is TRBJ2-1; TRBD2 aligns across 13 bases. The J segment lost 13 bases and the V segment lost 2 bases, leaving 8 bases of the junction unmatched. This CDR3 is built from 15 residues. The germline gives CDR1 MNHEY, CDR2 SMNVEV (reference sequence). CDR3 protein: CASSLPGTSGNGQFF. The DNA for the CDR3 is TGTGCCAGCAGTTTACCCGGGACTAGCGGGAATGGTCAGTTCTTC.

V gene TRBV6-5 combines with J gene TRBJ2-5, with 7 nucleotides matching TRBD2. CDR3 size: 16 residues. Unmatched junction bases numbered 12, after V lost 3 bases and J lost 5 bases. Germline lookup yields CDR1 MNHEY and CDR2 SVGAGI. The CDR3 nucleotides read TGTGCCAGCAGTTATTTAACTGGGAGGGTGGTTGAGACCCAGTACTTC. It translates to CASSYLTGRVVETQYF.

This sequence joins TRBV3-1 and TRBJ2-3, with D possibly being TRBD1 (5 bases). Trimming shortened V by 4 bases and J by 8 bases, and 10 bases separated the two germline ends. CDR3 length equals 12 residues. CDR1 and CDR2 from the germline V gene are LGHDT and YNNKEL (reference sequence). The CDR3 protein is CASSLQGGTQYF. CDR3 DNA sequence: TGTGCCAGCAGCCTTCAGGGCGGTACGCAGTATTTT.

This sequence joins TRBV12-3 or TRBV12-4 and TRBJ2-1, with D unresolved. Trimming pared 3 bases from V and 7 bases from J, leaving 13 bases between. The length of the CDR3 is 14 residues. The CDR3 bases are TGTGCCAGCAGTTTTAGTTCGTTGGGAAATGAGCAGTTCTTC. Its protein is CASSFSSLGNEQFF.

V is TRBV20-1 and J is TRBJ2-1; 9 bases are a match to TRBD2. Unmatched junction bases numbered 12, after V lost 5 bases and J lost 4 bases. The CDR3 is made up of 16 amino acids. Germline CDR1 is DFQATT and CDR2 is SNEGSKA (reference sequence). CDR3 amino acids: CSAGGRTSGLYNEQFF. Written as DNA, the CDR3 is TGCAGTGCTGGGGGAAGAACTAGCGGGCTTTACAATGAGCAGTTCTTC.

The sample holds a few counts of this clonotype. The V gene is TRBV4-3, the J gene TRBJ2-1; D possibly uses TRBD1 or TRBD2 (5 bases each). V lost 3 bases and J 2 bases, leaving 11 bases between the germline ends. Germline V CDR1 and CDR2: LGHNA, YSLEER. The CDR3 contains 15 residues. CDR3 sequence (DNA): TGCGCCAGCAGCCATGGGACCTCGACCTACAATGAGCAGTTCTTC. It is translated as CASSHGTSTYNEQFF.

The gene calls are TRBV30 and TRBJ2-7, with TRBD2 as a possible D gene (6 bases). Germline V lookup: CDR1 GTSNPN, CDR2 SVGIG (reference sequence). The CDR3 spans 11 residues. Trimming shortened V by 8 bases and J by 2 bases, and 10 bases separated the two germline ends. The CDR3, as DNA: TGTGCCGGCGGGGAGACCTACGAGCAGTACTTC. Its translation is CAGGETYEQYF.

The chain combines TRBV7-9 with TRBJ2-7; 8 nucleotides agree with TRBD1. There are 14 residues in the CDR3. The junction had 4 bases not matched to a gene; V was cut back by 0 bases and J by 6 bases. Germline V gene data show CDR1 as SEHNR and CDR2 as FQNEAQ (reference sequence). CDR3: CASSLASDRGEQYF. The CDR3 nucleotides read TGTGCCAGCAGCTTAGCGAGCGACAGGGGCGAGCAGTACTTC.

The chain couples TRBV27 to TRBJ1-2; D is perhaps TRBD1 (6 bases). Germline CDR1 reads MNHEY; CDR2 reads SMNVEV (reference sequence). V was clipped by 3 bases and J by 4 bases, with 21 bases between them. The CDR3 loop spans 17 amino acids. CDR3 sequence: CASSFAKGGGSPYGYTF. In DNA form, the CDR3 reads TGTGCCAGCAGTTTTGCAAAGGGGGGGGGATCCCCCTATGGCTACACCTTC.

This sequence joins TRBV5-4 and TRBJ1-3; D gene unclear. The V end lost 0 bases, the J end lost 0 bases, and 4 bases lay between the germline ends. Germline V gives CDR1 SGHNT, CDR2 YYREEE (reference sequence). This CDR3 contains 14 residues. The CDR3, as DNA: TGTGCCAGCAGCTTGGACAGCTCTGGAAACACCATATATTTT. Translated: CASSLDSSGNTIYF.

This rearrangement joins TRBV6-2 or TRBV6-3 to TRBJ1-1; D perhaps matches TRBD1 (5 bases). From germline, CDR1 is MNHEY and CDR2 SVGEGT. The CDR3 loop spans 13 amino acids. The V end lost 8 bases, the J end lost 1 base, and 11 bases lay between the germline ends. CDR3 sequence: CASGKQENTEAFF. The CDR3, as DNA: TGTGCCAGCGGGAAACAGGAGAACACTGAAGCTTTCTTT.

This rearrangement joins TRBV13 to TRBJ1-1; D is uncertain. The CDR3 is 15 amino acids. V was cut by 4 bases and J by 0 bases, with 12 bases left in between. Germline V gene sequence: CDR1 PRHDT, CDR2 FYEKMQ (reference sequence). CDR3 region: CASSSTDGMNTEAFF. CDR3 DNA sequence: TGTGCCAGCAGCTCAACAGACGGGATGAACACTGAAGCTTTCTTT.

This chain connects TRBV3-1 to TRBJ2-3; 8 bases match TRBD2. Germline V lookup: CDR1 LGHDT, CDR2 YNNKEL (reference sequence). CDR3 size: 16 residues. Trimming removed 5 bases from V and 2 bases from J; junction bases left unmatched: 9. CDR3 sequence (DNA): TGTGCCAGCAGCTCCTACTCGGGGGGGATCACAGATACGCAGTATTTT. It is translated as CASSSYSGGITDTQYF.

The genes are TRBV4-3 and TRBJ2-2, with TRBD1 as a possible D gene (6 bases). Germline V gene lookup returns CDR1 LGHNA and CDR2 YSLEER. The CDR3 sequence is 15 residues long. V shed 6 bases and J shed 5 bases, with 16 bases lying between them. The CDR3 protein is CASRSLDSKTGELFF. The CDR3, as DNA: TGCGCCAGCAGGTCGTTGGACAGCAAAACCGGGGAGCTGTTTTTT.

The rearrangement joins TRBV7-9 to TRBJ2-2, with D possibly matching TRBD2 (6 bases). CDR3 length equals 15 residues. The V end was cut by 6 bases, the J end by 3 bases, with 14 bases between. Germline values: CDR1 SEHNR, CDR2 FQNEAQ (reference sequence). The CDR3 DNA reads TGTGCCAGCAGAGTGCGGGGAATGGACACCGGGGAGCTGTTTTTT. Its protein is CASRVRGMDTGELFF.

This clonotype was picked up one time. The CDR3 loop reads CASSQVIWGSPDEQYF. CDR3 sequence (DNA): TGCGCCAGCAGCCAAGTAATATGGGGGTCCCCTGACGAGCAGTACTTC. The chain is built from TRBV4-3 and TRBJ2-7, with D perhaps given as TRBD1 or TRBD2 (5 bases each). Per the germline V gene, CDR1 is LGHNA and CDR2 is YSLEER. V gave up 1 base and J gave up 5 bases, with 18 bases separating them. The CDR3 runs 16 residues.